These 27 T cell receptor beta chains share one sample of origin, sequenced in a study of cytomegalovirus exposure and HLA in healthy donors. Use of 60 Vbeta and 13 Jbeta primers characterized the PCR. Sequencing used immunoSEQ multiplex PCR; TCRdb keeps in-frame clones, though not all of them. Of around 140,000 clones listed, about 83% are singletons. What was sequenced was PBMCs. The receptors come from a man aged 35-49 years in good health and CMV-seropositive.

The chain is built from TRBV4-1 and TRBJ2-3; 8 positions match TRBD1. Trimming cost V 2 bases and J 3 bases; bases outside gene matches: 10. Germline CDR1 reads MGHRA; CDR2 reads YSYEKL. This CDR3 comprises 17 residues. In nucleotides, the CDR3 is TGCGCCAGCAGCCAATCGGCCCGACAGGGGCGGACAGATACGCAGTATTTT. The encoded protein is CASSQSARQGRTDTQYF.

The table lists this clone with a few counts. This rearrangement joins TRBV20-1 to TRBJ2-5, with a weak D call TRBD1 (5 bases). Germline CDR1 is DFQATT and CDR2 is SNEGSKA (reference sequence). The CDR3 spans 11 residues. Trimming took off 5 bases at V and 5 bases at J, with 9 bases between the two ends. The CDR3 protein is CSAAGSETQYF. In DNA form, the CDR3 reads TGCAGTGCTGCAGGGTCGGAGACCCAGTACTTC.

The V call is TRBV11-2, the J call TRBJ2-2, with 7 bases identical to TRBD2. CDR1 and CDR2 from the germline V gene are SGHAT and FQNNGV. Germline trimming cut 5 bases from V and 3 bases from J; bases unmatched to any gene: 6. The CDR3 has 15 residues. The CDR3 sequence: CASSPQRDHTGELFF. CDR3 DNA: TGTGCCAGCAGCCCCCAGCGGGACCACACCGGGGAGCTGTTTTTT. The variable domain in full, completed from reference TRBV11-2 and TRBJ2-2, reads EAGVAQSPRYKIIEKRQSVAFWCNPISGHATLYWYQQILGQGPKLLIQFQNNGVVDDSQLPKDRFSAERLKGVDSTLKIQPAKLEDSAVYLCASSPQRDHTGELFFGEGSRLTVL.

The chain has TRBV7-9 and TRBJ2-1; 9 nucleotides line up with TRBD2. CDR1 SEHNR and CDR2 FQNEAQ come from the germline V gene (reference sequence). The length of the CDR3 is 15 residues. Trimming at V came to 1 base and at J to 8 bases, leaving 6 bases not matched to a gene. The CDR3 DNA reads as TGTGCCAGCAGCTTAGGGGGACTAGCTAGCGATGAGCAGTTCTTC. This gives the protein CASSLGGLASDEQFF.

The chain is built from TRBV14 and TRBJ1-6; D uncertain. The CDR3 covers 13 residues. The germline V gene encodes CDR1 SGHDN and CDR2 FVKESK. The V and J ends lost 3 bases and 10 bases respectively, with 10 bases between them. As DNA, the CDR3 is TGTGCCAGCAGCCAGATGGGAGCGTCACCCCTCCACTTT. It specifies CASSQMGASPLHF.

This chain uses TRBV11-1 with TRBJ2-7; weak D call: TRBD1 (5 bases). V lost 1 base to trimming and J lost 4 bases, with 11 bases between them. CDR3 length: 14 amino acids. Germline assignment: CDR1 SGHAT and CDR2 FQDESV (reference sequence). As DNA, the CDR3 is TGTGCCAGCAGCTTAGTAGGTGACAGTTACGAGCAGTACTTC. Its translation: CASSLVGDSYEQYF. The full variable domain, completed using reference TRBV11-1 and TRBJ2-7, is EAEVAQSPRYKITEKSQAVAFWCDPISGHATLYWYRQILGQGPELLVQFQDESVVDDSQLPKDRFSAERLKGVDSTLKIQPAELGDSAMYLCASSLVGDSYEQYFGPGTRLTVT.

This chain joins TRBV6-5 and TRBJ2-7, with TRBD1 matching over 7 bases. CDR3 size: 13 residues. Trimming took 6 bases from V and 1 from J; bases not matched to a gene: 3. In germline, CDR1 is MNHEY, CDR2 SVGAGI. CDR3: CASSRDRSYEQYF. The CDR3 nucleotides are TGTGCCAGCAGCCGGGACAGATCCTACGAGCAGTACTTC.

The chain combines TRBV19 with TRBJ2-2; TRBD2 agrees at 9 bases. The germline gives CDR1 LNHDA, CDR2 SQIVND (reference sequence). V gave up 10 bases and J gave up 6 bases; unmatched junction bases: 9. CDR3 length equals 14 residues. CDR3 DNA: TGTGCCACCCGACCTAGCGGGATCGCCGGGGAGCTGTTTTTT. This translates into CATRPSGIAGELFF.

As regards this clone: A read error may produce the germline difference seen at one junction end. This sequence joins TRBV4-1 and TRBJ1-2; TRBD1 agrees at 7 bases. Germline loops: CDR1 MGHRA, CDR2 YSYEKL. The CDR3 length is 12 residues. This CDR3 is CASSDRDSRHCF. The CDR3 DNA is TGCGCCAGCAGCGACCGGGACAGTCGACACTGCTTC.

This chain links TRBV6-4 with TRBJ2-3; 7 bases are shared with TRBD2. Germline V lookup: CDR1 MRHNA, CDR2 SNTAGT. The CDR3 has 15 residues. V was pared by 2 bases and J by 2 bases, with 4 bases of the junction left unmatched. CDR3 in amino acids: CASSDGSGTTDTQYF. The CDR3 nucleotides are TGTGCCAGCAGTGACGGGAGCGGGACCACAGATACGCAGTATTTT.

The CDR3 sequence is CASSRFRNTEAFF. The CDR3 DNA reads TGCGCCAGCAGCCGATTTAGGAACACTGAAGCTTTCTTT. The chain joins TRBV4-1 to TRBJ1-1, with D unclear. V lost 4 bases to trimming and J lost 1 base, with 7 bases between them. Per germline, CDR1 MGHRA and CDR2 YSYEKL. There are 13 residues in the CDR3.

V and J are TRBV9 and TRBJ1-1; possible D gene TRBD1, 5 bases. V lost 1 base, J lost 8 bases, and 12 bases lay in between. CDR1 is SGDLS, CDR2 YYNGEE, per germline. The CDR3 runs to 13 residues. This chain's CDR3 is CASSVMGQAEAFF. The DNA for the CDR3 is TGTGCCAGCAGCGTAATGGGGCAGGCCGAAGCTTTCTTT.

V is TRBV2 and J is TRBJ1-2; tentative D call: TRBD1 (6 bases). CDR3 length: 11 amino acids. Trimming removed 10 bases from V and 5 bases from J, with 11 bases in between. Germline CDR1 SNHLY, CDR2 FYNNEI. The DNA of the CDR3 is TGTGCCACAGGACAGCTTTATGGCTACACCTTC. It encodes CATGQLYGYTF.

The chain links TRBV7-8 to TRBJ2-7; D is uncertain. Per the germline V gene, CDR1 is SGHVS and CDR2 is FQNEAQ. Trimming took 2 bases from V and 6 from J, leaving 14 bases between them. This CDR3 is built from 14 residues. This CDR3 is CASSLTFLAGEQYF. The CDR3, as DNA: TGTGCCAGCAGCTTAACTTTCCTCGCCGGCGAGCAGTACTTC. Full variable domain (rest looked up from reference TRBV7-8 and TRBJ2-7): GAGVSQSPRYKVAKRGQDVALRCDPISGHVSLFWYQQALGQGPEFLTYFQNEAQLDKSGLPSDRFFAERPEGSVSTLKIQRTQQEDSAVYLCASSLTFLAGEQYFGPGTRLTVT.

The chain is built from TRBV6-1 and TRBJ1-4, with 7 bases fitting TRBD1. The CDR3 spans 16 residues. The V gene's germline CDR1 is MNHNS and CDR2 SASEGT. V was pared by 4 bases and J by 8 bases, with 13 bases of the junction left unmatched. CDR3: CASSGAWTGSREKLFF. Written as DNA, the CDR3 is TGTGCCAGCAGTGGTGCCTGGACAGGATCTCGGGAAAAACTGTTTTTT.

For this clone: Mismatch with germline at one junction end may stem from a read error. Other DNA sequences in this sample translate to the same CDR3. The chain is built from TRBV7-7 and TRBJ2-5, with TRBD2 matching over 9 bases. The CDR3 is 15 residues long. Germline V CDR1 and CDR2: SSHAT, FNYEAQ (reference sequence). CDR3 in amino acids: CASSLGGGAGKTQYF. The CDR3 bases are TGTGCCAGCAGCTTAGGCGGGGGGGCGGGGAAGACTCAGTACTTC. Together with reference TRBV7-7 and TRBJ2-5, the CDR3 gives the full variable domain: GAGVSQSPRYKVTKRGQDVTLRCDPISSHATLYWYQQALGQGPEFLTYFNYEAQPDKSGLPSDRFSAERPEGSISTLTIQRTEQRDSAMYRCASSLGGGAGKTQYFGPGTRLLVL.

The chain employs TRBV7-2 and TRBJ1-2; no reliable D call. CDR1 and CDR2 from the germline V gene are SGHTA and FQGNSA. V was trimmed by 1 base and J by 8 bases, leaving 14 bases between them. The CDR3 is 14 amino acids. The CDR3 here is CASSLDGPPRGYTF. CDR3 bases: TGTGCCAGCAGCTTAGATGGGCCCCCTCGGGGCTACACCTTC.

This chain links TRBV19 with TRBJ1-5; 8 bases match TRBD1. Germline V gene sequence: CDR1 LNHDA, CDR2 SQIVND (reference sequence). The CDR3 has 16 residues. Germline trimming cut 6 bases from V and 7 bases from J; bases unmatched to any gene: 14. The DNA of the CDR3 is TGTGCCAGTAGGCTCCAGCAGGGGGCGCCAGGGCAGCCCCAGCATTTT. This translates into CASRLQQGAPGQPQHF.

On this clone itself: The sample has other DNA sequences that encode this CDR3 too. J is TRBJ2-7 and V is TRBV5-1; 7 bases align to TRBD1. The CDR3 extends over 14 amino acids. Germline loops: CDR1 SGHRS, CDR2 YFSETQ. V dropped 2 bases and J dropped 4; count of bases not matched to a gene: 6. The CDR3 loop is CASSLETGPYEQYF. The CDR3 DNA reads TGCGCCAGCAGCTTAGAGACAGGGCCGTACGAGCAGTACTTC.

As concerns this clone: A read error may account for a junction end that differs from germline. This CDR3 reads CSSSWTGSEAFF. The CDR3 DNA sequence: TGTTCCAGCAGCTGGACAGGGTCTGAAGCTTTCTTT. The chain joins TRBV7-9 to TRBJ1-1; 8 bases map to TRBD1. Germline V CDR1 and CDR2: SEHNR, FQNEAQ (reference sequence). The CDR3 extends over 12 amino acids.

The V and J genes are TRBV18 and TRBJ2-3, with D perhaps TRBD2 (5 bases). The CDR3 is 15 residues long. Germline assignment: CDR1 KGHSH and CDR2 LQKENI. The V end was cut by 5 bases, the J end by 3 bases, with 15 bases between. In nucleotides, the CDR3 is TGTGCCAGCTCATCCCAGTTAGAGGGTACAGATACGCAGTATTTT. Its protein is CASSSQLEGTDTQYF.

Here the CDR3 DNA reads TGCGCCAGCAGCAGGGACAGGGACTACGAGCAGTACTTC. It yields the protein CASSRDRDYEQYF. The chain joins TRBV4-1 to TRBJ2-7; 9 bases are shared with TRBD1. Germline V CDR1 and CDR2: MGHRA, YSYEKL. CDR3 length: 13 amino acids. The junction had 2 bases not matched to a gene; V was cut back by 5 bases and J by 3 bases.

This clone was counted once. The chain uses TRBV10-1 and TRBJ2-1; TRBD2 matches 11 bases. Germline V lookup: CDR1 WNHNN, CDR2 SYGVQD (reference sequence). The CDR3 runs 13 residues. Unmatched junction bases numbered 4, after V lost 6 bases and J lost 9 bases. The CDR3 spells CASSRLAGSEQFF. CDR3 DNA sequence: TGCGCCAGCAGCCGACTAGCGGGAAGTGAGCAGTTCTTC.

The chain uses TRBV2 and TRBJ2-7; 11 nucleotides match TRBD1. Germline CDR1 and CDR2: SNHLY and FYNNEI. V shed 8 bases and J 4 bases; nucleotides not matched to a gene: 7. The CDR3 consists of 14 residues. Here the CDR3 DNA reads TGTGCCAGCGACACTAGGGACAGGGGGTACGAGCAGTACTTC. This gives the protein CASDTRDRGYEQYF.

The V and J genes are TRBV30 and TRBJ2-6; D is perhaps TRBD2 (5 bases). Trimming took 7 bases from V and 3 from J, leaving 13 bases between them. CDR3 length: 14 amino acids. Germline V gene data show CDR1 as GTSNPN and CDR2 as SVGIG (reference sequence). CDR3 sequence: CAFSRGGGANVLTF. CDR3 bases: TGTGCCTTCTCCCGTGGAGGTGGGGCCAACGTCCTGACTTTC.

V and J are TRBV6-6 and TRBJ1-1, with 8 bases aligning to TRBD1. Germline assignment: CDR1 MNHNY and CDR2 SVGAGI (reference sequence). This CDR3 has 14 residues. The junction had 9 bases not matched to a gene; V was cut back by 6 bases and J by 6 bases. The CDR3 region is CASSRTGYSAEAFF. In DNA, the CDR3 is TGTGCCAGCAGCCGGACAGGGTATTCGGCTGAAGCTTTCTTT.

This clone was recorded only once. The genes are TRBV7-8 and TRBJ2-7; TRBD1 might be the D (6 bases). V was trimmed by 5 bases and J by 6 bases, leaving 14 bases between them. This CDR3 is 13 amino acids long. Germline assignment: CDR1 SGHVS and CDR2 FQNEAQ. CDR3 loop: CASSTRQVREQYF. In nucleotides, the CDR3 is TGTGCCAGCAGCACCCGACAGGTTCGCGAGCAGTACTTC.